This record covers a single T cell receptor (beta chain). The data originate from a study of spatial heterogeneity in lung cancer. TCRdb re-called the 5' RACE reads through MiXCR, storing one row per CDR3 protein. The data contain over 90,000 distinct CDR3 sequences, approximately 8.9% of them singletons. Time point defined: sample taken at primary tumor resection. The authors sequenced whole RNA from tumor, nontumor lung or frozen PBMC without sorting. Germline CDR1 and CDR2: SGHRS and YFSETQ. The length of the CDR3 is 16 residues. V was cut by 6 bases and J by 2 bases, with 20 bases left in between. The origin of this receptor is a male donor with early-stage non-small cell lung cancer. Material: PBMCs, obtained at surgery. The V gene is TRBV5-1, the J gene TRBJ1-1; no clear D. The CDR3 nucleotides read TGCGCCAGCATGCCCCAAATTCCCGTTGGCAACACTGAAGCTTTCTTT. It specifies CASMPQIPVGNTEAFF. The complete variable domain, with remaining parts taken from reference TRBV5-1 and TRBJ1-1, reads KAGVTQTPRYLIKTRGQQVTLSCSPISGHRSVSWYQQTPGQGLQFLFEYFSETQRNKGNFPGRFSGRQFSNSRSEMNVSTLELGDSALYLCASMPQIPVGNTEAFFGQGTRLTVV.